This is a list of T cell receptor beta chains from one sample in a study of T cells in Graves' hyperthyroidism and ophthalmopathy. Via MiXCR, TCRdb re-called the multiplex PCR reads, giving one row per CDR3 protein. Of hundreds of thousands of distinct CDR3 sequences listed, 38% are singletons. Sample: blood. The receptors derive from a man between 18 and 35 years old with Graves' hyperthyroidism. The CDR3 runs from the conserved cysteine through the conserved F or W. The D gene is left open where the match is weak. The size of a clone is reported for some rows only, either as once, few or many, or as a class for expanded clones.

14 TRBJ2-7 TRBV19 . . TGTGCCAGTAGTATGGGCGGACAGTTCTACGAGCAGTACTTC CASSMGGQFYEQYF
16 TRBJ2-5 TRBV7-2 TRBD2 . TGTGCCAGCAGCTTAGAGGTCTCCCGGGGGGAAGAGACCCAGTACTTC CASSLEVSRGEETQYF
13 TRBJ2-2 TRBV10-3 . many TGTGCCATCACCCCGGACCACACCGGGGAGCTGTTTTTT CAITPDHTGELFF
12 TRBJ2-7 TRBV6-1 . . TGTGGTAGCGGCCAAGACCCATACGAGCAGTACTTC CGSGQDPYEQYF
13 TRBJ2-7 TRBV6-5 . . TGTGCCAGCACCCGAGGACCCCTCTACGAGCAGTACTTC CASTRGPLYEQYF
15 TRBJ1-1 TRBV2 . many TGTGCCAGCAGGAACGACAATGCCATGAACACTGAAGCTTTCTTT CASRNDNAMNTEAFF
15 TRBJ1-1 TRBV7-9 TRBD1 . TGTGCCAGCAGCCCCCCCGGGACAGGGAACACTGAAGCTTTCTTT CASSPPGTGNTEAFF
14 TRBJ2-7 TRBV20-1 . . TGCAGTGCTGATGATAACAGGGGAGGCTACGAGCAGTACTTC CSADDNRGGYEQYF
13 TRBJ1-1 TRBV10-3 . many TGTGCCATCAGTGAGCACGTTACCGGGGAAGCTTTCTTT CAISEHVTGEAFF
14 TRBJ2-5 TRBV9 TRBD1 few TGTGCCAGCAGCACGACAGGGGATGGGGAGACCCAGTACTTC CASSTTGDGETQYF
14 TRBJ2-5 TRBV7-2 . . TGCGCCAGCAGCCAAGACCCCGCACTCGGGACCCAGTACTTC CASSQDPALGTQYF
11 TRBJ2-6 TRBV7-2 TRBD1 . TGTGCCAGCAGTCCCAGGGGGCTCGTGGCTTTC CASSPRGLVAF
13 TRBJ1-1 TRBV20-1 . many TGCAGTGTCCTCCGACCTTCGAACACTGAAGCTTTCTTT CSVLRPSNTEAFF
14 TRBJ2-7 TRBV19 TRBD2 many TGTGCCAGTAGTATGGGAGGGGCCACCTACGAGCAGTACTTC CASSMGGATYEQYF
11 TRBJ1-1 TRBV5-5 . few TGTGCCAGCAGCCTTCAGGGGACGGCTTTCTTT CASSLQGTAFF
15 TRBJ1-5 TRBV12-3/TRBV12-4 . once TGTGCCAGCAGAAACCGGGGCAGGGCTAATCAGCCCCAGCATTTT CASRNRGRANQPQHF
18 TRBJ2-2 TRBV7-9 . few TGTGCCAGCAGCTCCGGAGGGCTCTTCTCAAGGGACACCGGGGAGCTGTTTTTT CASSSGGLFSRDTGELFF
15 TRBJ2-5 TRBV7-2 TRBD2 many TGTGCCAGCAGCTTAACTAGCGGGCGTCAAGAGACCCAGTACTTC CASSLTSGRQETQYF
13 TRBJ1-1 TRBV20-1 . few TGCAGTGCTAGGGACCGGTGGAGCCATGAAGCTTTCTTT CSARDRWSHEAFF
15 TRBJ2-2 TRBV7-2 . few TGTGCCAGCAGCAGAGGGACTTTTAACACCGGGGAGCTGTTTTTT CASSRGTFNTGELFF